The following is a T cell receptor (beta chain) sequence with its context. Trimming left V 2 bases short and J 6 bases short, with 14 bases between. CDR3 length equals 14 residues. CDR1 SGHDT and CDR2 YYEEEE come from the germline V gene. The data originate from a study of control samples from healthy donors and cancer patients. This table comes from immunoSEQ multiplex PCR, and its TCRdb copy is limited to in-frame clones, with some not included. The data show over 150,000 clones, approximately 94% seen once. The V gene is TRBV5-6, the J gene TRBJ1-2; TRBD1 might be the D (6 bases). Sequenced input: PBMCs. The TCR sequence derives from a man in his 60s with colorectal cancer. In nucleotides, the CDR3 is TGTGCCAGCAGCTTCGGTGTAGCAGGGGATGGCTACACCTTC. It translates to CASSFGVAGDGYTF.